Listed below are T cell receptor beta chains from one sample, sequenced in a study of CD8 T cell repertoires and HIV-1 epitope variants. Sequencing used immunoSEQ multiplex PCR; TCRdb keeps in-frame clones, though not all of them. The repertoire holds 95,000 or so clones, with approximately 70% as singletons. Sequenced: uncultured baseline CD8+ T cells from peripheral blood mononuclear cells (PBMCs). Every receptor here comes from a male donor with HIV. CDR3s include the opening cysteine and the closing phenylalanine or tryptophan. The D gene is left open where the match is weak. A row's size may be missing; if present it is once, few, many or a size class.

>TRBJ1-2|.|.|TRBV14
TGTGCCAGCAGCCCGGACGGCTATGGCTACACCTTC
CASSPDGYGYTF
>TRBJ2-3|.|few|TRBV7-9
TGTGCCAGCAGGGACTCCGAAACGATAAGGTATTTT
CASRDSETIRYF
>TRBJ2-3|TRBD2|.|TRBV7-6
TGTGCCAGCAGCTTAGGACTAGCGGGAGCGGCAGATACGCAGTATTTT
CASSLGLAGAADTQYF
>TRBJ2-1|.|few|TRBV2
TGTGCCAGCAGTGAGAAGCGGAGCTCCTACAATGAGCAGTTCTTC
CASSEKRSSYNEQFF
>TRBJ1-5|.|.|TRBV5-4
TGTGCCAGCAGCTTGGACGGGGACCAGCCCCAGCATTTT
CASSLDGDQPQHF
>TRBJ2-7|.|.|TRBV4-1
TGCGCCAGCAGCCAGATTGGGCCCGGGGGCTCCTACGAGCAGTACTTC
CASSQIGPGGSYEQYF
>TRBJ2-7|TRBD2|.|TRBV5-1
TGCGCCAGCAGCTCTAGCGGGAGCTCCTACGAGCAGTACTTC
CASSSSGSSYEQYF
>TRBJ1-1|.|few|TRBV7-2
TGTGCCAGCAGCCCCCGGGCAGGGACTTACACTGAAGCTTTCTTT
CASSPRAGTYTEAFF
>TRBJ2-7|TRBD1|.|TRBV5-5
TGTGCCAGCAGAAATTTCCGGGACAGGGGAGACGAGCAGTACTTC
CASRNFRDRGDEQYF
>TRBJ2-7|.|.|TRBV4-2
TGTGCCAGCAGCCAAGATTTGGCAGGACCCTCCTACGAGCAGTACTTC
CASSQDLAGPSYEQYF
>TRBJ2-5|TRBD2|.|TRBV19
TGTGCCAGTAGTATAGGGACTAGCGGGAGGGCCAGGGAGACCCAGTACTTC
CASSIGTSGRARETQYF
>TRBJ1-3|.|.|TRBV4-2
TGTGCCAGCAGCCAAGCTGACGGACCCCTTGGAAACACCATATATTTT
CASSQADGPLGNTIYF
>TRBJ2-7|.|.|TRBV28
TGTGCCAGCAGTTTATTATACGAGCAGTACTTC
CASSLLYEQYF
>TRBJ1-5|.|few|TRBV2
TGTGCCAGCAGTGAAAGGACGCAAAATCAGCCCCAGCATTTT
CASSERTQNQPQHF
>TRBJ2-1|.|once|TRBV29-1
TGCAGCGTTGCCCTTTTTACGGATGAGCAGTTCTTC
CSVALFTDEQFF
>TRBJ1-1|TRBD1|.|TRBV27
TGTGCCAGCAGTTGGACAGGTATGAACACTGAAGCTTTCTTT
CASSWTGMNTEAFF
>TRBJ2-3|TRBD2|.|TRBV7-2
TGTGCCAGCAGCCCCGGAGCGGGATACGATACGCAGTATTTT
CASSPGAGYDTQYF
>TRBJ2-4|.|.|TRBV7-2
TGTGCCAGCAGCTTGATCGGGGGAGCCCAGGGAAACATTCAGTACTTC
CASSLIGGAQGNIQYF
>TRBJ2-7|TRBD1|.|TRBV28
TGTGCCAGCAGTTTTGAGGACAGGGCGCCGATGAGCTCCTACGAGCAGTACTTC
CASSFEDRAPMSSYEQYF
>TRBJ2-1|TRBD2|few|TRBV6-1
TGTGCCAGCAGTGCATGGACTAGTGATTACAATGAGCAGTTCTTC
CASSAWTSDYNEQFF
>TRBJ1-4|.|.|TRBV5-1
TGCGCCAGCAGCTTGGACTGGGCTCTGGGGAATGAAAAACTGTTTTTT
CASSLDWALGNEKLFF
>TRBJ2-7|.|once|TRBV7-6
TGTGCCAGCAGCTTAGTTGGGACCAGGCTTGGCGAGCAGTACTTC
CASSLVGTRLGEQYF
>TRBJ2-3|.|.|TRBV25-1
TGTGCCAGCACCCGAGGGGCATCGGTCACAGATACGCAGTATTTT
CASTRGASVTDTQYF
>TRBJ1-1|TRBD1|few|TRBV7-8
TGTGCCAGCAGCCTCGTGGGACAGGGAAAAACTGAAGCTTTCTTT
CASSLVGQGKTEAFF
>TRBJ2-1|.|.|TRBV6-1
TGTGCCAGCAGTGAAGCGCGCGGCTACCCGCAGTTCTTC
CASSEARGYPQFF
>TRBJ1-5|.|.|TRBV20-1
TGCAGTGCTAGAGAAGTTGGACCACAGCATTTT
CSAREVGPQHF
>TRBJ2-2|.|.|TRBV7-2
TGTGCCAGCAGCTTTGGCCAACCGAACACCGGGGAGCTGTTTTTT
CASSFGQPNTGELFF
>TRBJ1-1|TRBD1|many|TRBV7-9
TGTGCCAGCAGCCTATCAGGGGGTAGCTATGAAGCTTTCTTT
CASSLSGGSYEAFF
>TRBJ2-7|.|once|TRBV10-3
TGTGCCATCATGGATTCCTACGAGCAGTACTTC
CAIMDSYEQYF
>TRBJ2-7|.|.|TRBV7-2
TGTGCCAGCAGCTTAGAATTAGGGCAGTACGAGCAGTACTTC
CASSLELGQYEQYF
>TRBJ1-5|.|.|TRBV7-6
TGTGCCAGCAGCCAGGGAGGGGGGTCAGCGCAGCCCCAGCATTTT
CASSQGGGSAQPQHF
>TRBJ2-7|TRBD1|.|TRBV2
TGTGCCAGCAGTCCACGGGACAGGGACTACGAGCAGTACTTC
CASSPRDRDYEQYF
>TRBJ2-4|.|many|TRBV5-5
TGTGCCAGCACCTCGCCGACCCTAGCCAAAAACATTCAGTACTTC
CASTSPTLAKNIQYF
>TRBJ2-1|.|.|TRBV29-1
TGCAGCGCCCCAATGAACAATGAGCAGTTCTTC
CSAPMNNEQFF
>TRBJ1-6|.|.|TRBV9
TGTGCCAGCAGCACTAGACCTAACTATAATTCACCCCTCCACTTT
CASSTRPNYNSPLHF
>TRBJ2-5|.|once|TRBV10-1
TGCGCCAGCAGTGAGTCGGGGGGACTGTCCGGGACCCAGTACTTC
CASSESGGLSGTQYF
>TRBJ1-3|.|.|TRBV21-1
TGTGCCAGCAGCAAAGAGGGGGGGCCTAGGGCTCCTGGAAACACCATATATTTT
CASSKEGGPRAPGNTIYF
>TRBJ2-7|.|few|TRBV7-7
TGTGCCAGCAGCCCCACAGGATTCGGGGAGCAGTACTTC
CASSPTGFGEQYF
>TRBJ1-4|.|.|TRBV30
TGTGCCTGGAGCCAACGAGCGACTAATGAAAAACTGTTTTTT
CAWSQRATNEKLFF
>TRBJ2-7|TRBD1|.|TRBV25-1
TGTGCCAGCAGTGAATTTGCAGGGGGCATCGGGTACGAGCAGTACTTC
CASSEFAGGIGYEQYF
>TRBJ2-5|.|.|TRBV28
TGTGCCAGCAGTTTTGGAGGGGCACAAGAGACCCAGTACTTC
CASSFGGAQETQYF
>TRBJ1-1|TRBD1|.|TRBV25-1
TGTGCCAGCAGTGGGACAGGGGGAACTGAAGCTTTCTTT
CASSGTGGTEAFF
>TRBJ1-1|.|.|TRBV28
TGTGCCAGCAGCAGAGACTTGAACACTGAAGCTTTCTTT
CASSRDLNTEAFF
>TRBJ1-6|.|few|TRBV5-1
TGCGCCAGCAGCTTGTCGGGAGATAATTCACCCCTCCACTTT
CASSLSGDNSPLHF
>TRBJ2-7|TRBD2|few|TRBV6-5
TGTGCCAGCAGTATCGCCGGACTAGTCAGCGAGCAGTACTTC
CASSIAGLVSEQYF
>TRBJ2-7|.|.|TRBV7-2
TGTGCCAGCAGCTTAAACGGACTTCGGACTTTGTACGAGCAGTACTTC
CASSLNGLRTLYEQYF
>TRBJ2-7|.|.|TRBV19
TGTGCCAGTAGTATGGCGTTAGATCGAAGCGAGCAGTACTTC
CASSMALDRSEQYF
>TRBJ2-4|.|.|TRBV7-2
TGTGCCAGCAGCTCCCTGCTTAATAATGCAGGAAAAAACATTCAGTACTTC
CASSSLLNNAGKNIQYF
>TRBJ2-7|.|.|TRBV10-2
TGCGCCAGCAGGTCCCTATCCTACGAGCAGTACTTC
CASRSLSYEQYF
>TRBJ1-5|.|once|TRBV27
TGTGCCAGCAGCCCTCTCGACAGGAGCAATCAGCCCCAGCATTTT
CASSPLDRSNQPQHF
>TRBJ2-3|.|.|TRBV6-4
TGTGCCAGCAGTGACTCGAGTCGGGAAGTGAATACGCAGTATTTT
CASSDSSREVNTQYF
>TRBJ2-4|.|.|TRBV28
TGTGCCAGCAGAGGGCAGGGAGGCATTCAGTACTTC
CASRGQGGIQYF
>TRBJ1-2|.|.|TRBV6-5
TGTGCCAGCAGTTACGCGACGGACTATGGCTACACCTTC
CASSYATDYGYTF
>TRBJ2-7|.|.|TRBV5-1
TGCGCCAGCGGCTTATCTTTTGAAGGGAGCGAGCAGTACTTC
CASGLSFEGSEQYF
>TRBJ2-1|.|.|TRBV5-1
TGCGCCAGCAGCTTGGTAACTGAGCAGTTCTTC
CASSLVTEQFF
>TRBJ1-5|.|.|TRBV6-5
TGTGCCAGCAGTGAGTATCAGCCCCAGCATTTT
CASSEYQPQHF
>TRBJ2-4|.|.|TRBV28
TGTGCCAGCAGTTTTAGGGATAGCCAAGGAAACATTCAGTACTTC
CASSFRDSQGNIQYF
>TRBJ2-7|.|.|TRBV7-9
TGTGCCAGCAGTAGCAGTACTGTCTCCGCCCAGTACTTC
CASSSSTVSAQYF
>TRBJ2-5|.|.|TRBV7-2
TGTGCCAGCAGCTCCGGGGGGCCAGTGGAGACCCAGTACTTC
CASSSGGPVETQYF
>TRBJ1-1|.|.|TRBV7-2
TGTGCCAGCAGCCCTGGTAGTGGTGGCGGCACTGAAGCTTTCTTT
CASSPGSGGGTEAFF